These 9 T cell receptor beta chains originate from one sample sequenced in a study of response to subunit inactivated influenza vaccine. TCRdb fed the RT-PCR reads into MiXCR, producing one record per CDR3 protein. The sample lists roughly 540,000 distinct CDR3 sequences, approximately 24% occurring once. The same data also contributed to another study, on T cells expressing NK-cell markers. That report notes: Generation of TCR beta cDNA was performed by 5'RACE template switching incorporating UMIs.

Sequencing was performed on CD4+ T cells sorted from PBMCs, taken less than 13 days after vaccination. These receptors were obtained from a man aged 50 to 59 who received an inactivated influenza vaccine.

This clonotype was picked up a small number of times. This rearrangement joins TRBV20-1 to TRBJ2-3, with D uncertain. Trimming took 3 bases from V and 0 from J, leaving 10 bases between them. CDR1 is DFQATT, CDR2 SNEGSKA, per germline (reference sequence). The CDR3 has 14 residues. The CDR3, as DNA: TGCAGTGCTAGCTATTACAGAAGCACAGATACGCAGTATTTT. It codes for CSASYYRSTDTQYF.

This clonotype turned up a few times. CDR3 sequence (DNA): TGTGCCAGCAGGGAGACAGGGGTGAGAACAGATACGCAGTATTTT. Translating gives CASRETGVRTDTQYF. The chain carries TRBV25-1 and TRBJ2-3, with 8 positions matching TRBD1. This CDR3 has 15 residues. V lost 6 bases, J lost 3 bases, and 8 bases stayed unmatched. Germline CDR1 is MGHDK and CDR2 is SYGVNS.

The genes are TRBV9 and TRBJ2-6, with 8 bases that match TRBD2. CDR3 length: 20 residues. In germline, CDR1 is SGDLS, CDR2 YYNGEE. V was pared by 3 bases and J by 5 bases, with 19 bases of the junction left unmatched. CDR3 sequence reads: CASSGGGIAGWPLRANVLTF. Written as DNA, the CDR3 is TGTGCCAGCAGCGGCGGGGGAATAGCGGGATGGCCTCTTAGGGCCAACGTCCTGACTTTC. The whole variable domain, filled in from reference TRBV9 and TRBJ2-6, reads DSGVTQTPKHLITATGQRVTLRCSPRSGDLSVYWYQQSLDQGLQFLIQYYNGEERAKGNILERFSAQQFPDLHSELNLSSLELGDSALYFCASSGGGIAGWPLRANVLTFGAGSRLTVL.

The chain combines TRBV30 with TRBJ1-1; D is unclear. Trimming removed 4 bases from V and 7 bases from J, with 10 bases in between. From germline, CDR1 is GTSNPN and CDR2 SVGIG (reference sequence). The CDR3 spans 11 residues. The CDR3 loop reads CAWIGQIEAFF. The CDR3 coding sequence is TGTGCCTGGATCGGCCAGATTGAAGCTTTCTTT.

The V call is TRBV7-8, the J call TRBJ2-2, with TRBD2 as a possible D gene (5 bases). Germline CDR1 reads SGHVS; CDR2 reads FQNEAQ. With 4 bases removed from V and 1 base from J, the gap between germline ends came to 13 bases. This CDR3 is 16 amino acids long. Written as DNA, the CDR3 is TGTGCCAGCAGCTATGCTCCGGGGAGGAACACCGGGGAGCTGTTTTTT. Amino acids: CASSYAPGRNTGELFF.

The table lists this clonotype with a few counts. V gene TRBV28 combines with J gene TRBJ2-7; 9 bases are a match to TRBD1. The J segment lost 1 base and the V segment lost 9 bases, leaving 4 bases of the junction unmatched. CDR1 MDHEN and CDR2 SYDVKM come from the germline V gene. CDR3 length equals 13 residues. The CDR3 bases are TGTGCCAGTAACAGGGGGCGGTCCTACGAGCAGTACTTC. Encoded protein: CASNRGRSYEQYF.

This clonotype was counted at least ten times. The CDR3, as DNA: TGTGCCAGCAGTTTTGGGTTTTACGAGCAGTACTTC. Protein: CASSFGFYEQYF. V is TRBV28 and J is TRBJ2-7; D is uncertain. Trimming took off 3 bases at V and 4 bases at J, with 7 bases between the two ends. The CDR3 runs 12 residues. Germline V gene sequence: CDR1 MDHEN, CDR2 SYDVKM.

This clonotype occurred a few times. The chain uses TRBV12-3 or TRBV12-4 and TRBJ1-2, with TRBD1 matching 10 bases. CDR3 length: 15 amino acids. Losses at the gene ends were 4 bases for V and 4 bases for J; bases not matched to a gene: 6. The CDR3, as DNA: TGTGCCAGCAGTTCCTCGACAGGGGGCGTCTATGGCTACACCTTC. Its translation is CASSSSTGGVYGYTF.

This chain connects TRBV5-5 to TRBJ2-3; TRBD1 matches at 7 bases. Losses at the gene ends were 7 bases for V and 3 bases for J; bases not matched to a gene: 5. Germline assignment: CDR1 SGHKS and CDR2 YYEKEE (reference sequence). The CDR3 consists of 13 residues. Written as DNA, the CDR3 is TGTGCCAGCGGACGGACAGGAACAGATACGCAGTATTTT. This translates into CASGRTGTDTQYF.